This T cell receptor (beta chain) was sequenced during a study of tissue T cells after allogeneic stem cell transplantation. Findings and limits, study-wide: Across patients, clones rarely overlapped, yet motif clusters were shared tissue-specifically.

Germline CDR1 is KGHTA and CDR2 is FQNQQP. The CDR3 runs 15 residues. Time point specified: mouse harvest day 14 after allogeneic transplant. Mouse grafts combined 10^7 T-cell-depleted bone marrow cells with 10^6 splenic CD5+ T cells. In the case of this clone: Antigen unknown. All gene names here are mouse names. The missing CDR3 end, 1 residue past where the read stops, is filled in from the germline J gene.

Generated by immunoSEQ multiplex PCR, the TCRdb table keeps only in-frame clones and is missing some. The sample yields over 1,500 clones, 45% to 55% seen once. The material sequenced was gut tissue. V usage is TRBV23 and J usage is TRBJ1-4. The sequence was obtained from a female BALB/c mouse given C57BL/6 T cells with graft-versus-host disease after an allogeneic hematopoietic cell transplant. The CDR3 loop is CSSSQSTVSNERLFF. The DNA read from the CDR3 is TGCTCCAGCAGTCAATCGACGGTTTCCAACGAAAGATTATTT.